A selection of T cell receptor beta chains follows, all from one sample in a study of blood T cell repertoires in COVID-19. Generated by immunoSEQ multiplex PCR, the TCRdb table keeps only in-frame clones and is missing some. Among fewer than 300,000 clones listed, more than 85% were seen once. The sample comprised peripheral blood. The receptors derive from a woman aged 30 to 39 with COVID-19, enrolled during active disease. Both conserved end residues are part of each CDR3. A D gene is named only where the DNA matches it firmly. Clone size is given for some rows only: seen once, a few or many times, or a class if the clone is expanded.

clone size: -; J gene: TRBJ1-4; D gene: TRBD1; V gene: TRBV9; CDR3 DNA: TGTGCCAGCAGCGCCCGGGACAGGAAGGTGGCGGGTGAAAAACTGTTTTTT; CDR3 protein: CASSARDRKVAGEKLFF
clone size: -; J gene: TRBJ2-3; D gene: TRBD1; V gene: TRBV29-1; CDR3 DNA: TGCAGCGTTGAAGGGTGGACAGGGGCCAGCACAGATACGCAGTATTTT; CDR3 protein: CSVEGWTGASTDTQYF
clone size: -; J gene: TRBJ2-7; D gene: -; V gene: TRBV19; CDR3 DNA: TGTGCCAGTAGTATAGATCTCGCAAGCGTATACGAGCAGTACTTC; CDR3 protein: CASSIDLASVYEQYF
clone size: -; J gene: TRBJ2-6; D gene: -; V gene: TRBV3-1/TRBV3-2; CDR3 DNA: TGTGCCAGCAGCCGGGGGGGCGCCGGGGCCAACGTCCTGACTTTC; CDR3 protein: CASSRGGAGANVLTF
clone size: -; J gene: TRBJ1-5; D gene: TRBD1; V gene: TRBV19; CDR3 DNA: TGTGCCAGTAGTGCGGACAGGGGGACGAGCAATCAGCCCCAGCATTTT; CDR3 protein: CASSADRGTSNQPQHF
clone size: -; J gene: TRBJ1-5; D gene: -; V gene: TRBV6-2/TRBV6-3; CDR3 DNA: TGTGCCAGCAGTTACCGCTGGGGGGGCAATCAGCCCCAGCATTTT; CDR3 protein: CASSYRWGGNQPQHF
clone size: -; J gene: TRBJ2-3; D gene: TRBD2; V gene: TRBV5-6; CDR3 DNA: TGTGCCAGCAGCTTTACCGGGACTAGCGGCCTCCCCCCAGATACGCAGTATTTT; CDR3 protein: CASSFTGTSGLPPDTQYF
clone size: -; J gene: TRBJ2-7; D gene: -; V gene: TRBV18; CDR3 DNA: TGTGCCAGCTCACCAGGCGGCGGAAGATACGAGCAGTACTTC; CDR3 protein: CASSPGGGRYEQYF
clone size: -; J gene: TRBJ1-1; D gene: -; V gene: TRBV19; CDR3 DNA: TGTGCCAGTAGTATAGAGGGCCGGGACTTCAACACTGAAGCTTTCTTT; CDR3 protein: CASSIEGRDFNTEAFF
clone size: once; J gene: TRBJ1-5; D gene: -; V gene: TRBV6-5; CDR3 DNA: TGTGCCAGTTCTCGGAACAGGGATCAGCCCCAGCATTTT; CDR3 protein: CASSRNRDQPQHF
clone size: -; J gene: TRBJ1-4; D gene: -; V gene: TRBV28; CDR3 DNA: TGTGCCTCCACAACTAATGAAAAACTGTTTTTT; CDR3 protein: CASTTNEKLFF
clone size: -; J gene: TRBJ1-2; D gene: TRBD1; V gene: TRBV5-1; CDR3 DNA: TGCGCCAGCAGCCCAGGGACAGGGGATCATTCCGTCTATGGCTACACCTTC; CDR3 protein: CASSPGTGDHSVYGYTF
clone size: once; J gene: TRBJ2-7; D gene: TRBD2; V gene: TRBV5-1; CDR3 DNA: TGCGCCAGCAGCTTGGCATTAGCGGGGAAAGAGCAGTACTTC; CDR3 protein: CASSLALAGKEQYF
clone size: -; J gene: TRBJ2-5; D gene: -; V gene: TRBV29-1; CDR3 DNA: TGCAGCGTTGCTGGGGCCCAAGAGACCCAGTACTTC; CDR3 protein: CSVAGAQETQYF
clone size: -; J gene: TRBJ2-5; D gene: -; V gene: TRBV7-9; CDR3 DNA: TGTGCCAGCAGCCCGGAGGGGATCGGAGAGACCCAGTACTTC; CDR3 protein: CASSPEGIGETQYF
clone size: -; J gene: TRBJ2-1; D gene: TRBD2; V gene: TRBV2; CDR3 DNA: TGTGCCAGCACAAGCGGGAATCGCAATGAGCAGTTCTTC; CDR3 protein: CASTSGNRNEQFF
clone size: once; J gene: TRBJ2-2; D gene: -; V gene: TRBV11-2; CDR3 DNA: TGTGCCAGCAGCTCCGCCGGGGGAGGGGAGCTGTTTTTT; CDR3 protein: CASSSAGGGELFF
clone size: -; J gene: TRBJ1-5; D gene: TRBD1; V gene: TRBV6-6; CDR3 DNA: TGTGCCAGCCTCTCCGGGACAGATAGCAATCAGCCCCAGCATTTT; CDR3 protein: CASLSGTDSNQPQHF
clone size: -; J gene: TRBJ2-1; D gene: -; V gene: TRBV27; CDR3 DNA: TGTGCCAGCAGTTTACGAGGGTATGAGCAGTTCTTC; CDR3 protein: CASSLRGYEQFF
clone size: -; J gene: TRBJ2-7; D gene: TRBD1; V gene: TRBV7-6; CDR3 DNA: TGTGCCAGCAGCTTAACGACAGGGGACCACGAGCAGTACTTC; CDR3 protein: CASSLTTGDHEQYF
clone size: -; J gene: TRBJ1-1; D gene: -; V gene: TRBV28; CDR3 DNA: TGTGCCAGCAGTCTAGGGGTCATGAACACTGAAGCTTTCTTT; CDR3 protein: CASSLGVMNTEAFF
clone size: -; J gene: TRBJ1-3; D gene: TRBD1; V gene: TRBV2; CDR3 DNA: TGTGCCAGCACCGAGCAGGGGGCGCGTTATGGAAACACCATATATTTT; CDR3 protein: CASTEQGARYGNTIYF
clone size: -; J gene: TRBJ2-7; D gene: -; V gene: TRBV19; CDR3 DNA: TGTGCCAGTAGTCGGAGCGTTAGGAACTACGAGCAGTACTTC; CDR3 protein: CASSRSVRNYEQYF
clone size: -; J gene: TRBJ2-1; D gene: -; V gene: TRBV29-1; CDR3 DNA: TGCAGCGTTGACGGGGAAAGCTCCTACAATGAGCAGTTCTTC; CDR3 protein: CSVDGESSYNEQFF
clone size: -; J gene: TRBJ1-1; D gene: -; V gene: TRBV5-1; CDR3 DNA: TGCGCCAGCAGCCTAGACAGTGGCGGCGGAGAAGCTTTCTTT; CDR3 protein: CASSLDSGGGEAFF
clone size: once; J gene: TRBJ1-1; D gene: -; V gene: TRBV6-5; CDR3 DNA: TGTGCCAGCAGCGGACAGTTGAGGAATGAAGCTTTCTTT; CDR3 protein: CASSGQLRNEAFF
clone size: -; J gene: TRBJ1-1; D gene: -; V gene: TRBV11-1; CDR3 DNA: TGTGCCAGCAGCTTAGAGGGAGAAACTGAAGCTTTCTTT; CDR3 protein: CASSLEGETEAFF
clone size: -; J gene: TRBJ1-5; D gene: TRBD1; V gene: TRBV18; CDR3 DNA: TGTGCCAGCTCGAAGGGACAGGGGGGGAAAGATCAGCCCCAGCATTTT; CDR3 protein: CASSKGQGGKDQPQHF
clone size: -; J gene: TRBJ1-2; D gene: -; V gene: TRBV27; CDR3 DNA: TGTGCCAGCAGTCCCTCAACAGGGTTGGGCTATGGCTACACCTTC; CDR3 protein: CASSPSTGLGYGYTF
clone size: -; J gene: TRBJ1-1; D gene: TRBD1; V gene: TRBV18; CDR3 DNA: TGTGCCAGCTCTCCCGGGACAGGGGGCGCTGGGGCTGGAGCTTTCTTT; CDR3 protein: CASSPGTGGAGAGAFF
clone size: -; J gene: TRBJ1-3; D gene: TRBD1; V gene: TRBV6-5; CDR3 DNA: TGTGCCAGCCAGGGGGCGCGAGGAAACACCATATATTTT; CDR3 protein: CASQGARGNTIYF
clone size: -; J gene: TRBJ2-2; D gene: -; V gene: TRBV4-1; CDR3 DNA: TGCGCCAGCAGCGCTTACCAGGCAGGGGACCCCGGGGAGCTGTTTTTT; CDR3 protein: CASSAYQAGDPGELFF
clone size: -; J gene: TRBJ2-7; D gene: TRBD1; V gene: TRBV7-2; CDR3 DNA: TGTGCCAGCACCTTCGCCCGGGACAGGTTTTACGAGCAGTACTTC; CDR3 protein: CASTFARDRFYEQYF
clone size: -; J gene: TRBJ2-1; D gene: TRBD2; V gene: TRBV19; CDR3 DNA: TGTGCCAGTAGTAGGGTAGCGGGAGGGTTTTACAATGAGCAGTTCTTC; CDR3 protein: CASSRVAGGFYNEQFF
clone size: few; J gene: TRBJ2-7; D gene: TRBD2; V gene: TRBV10-2; CDR3 DNA: TGCGCCAGCAGTGGGGCTAGCGGGAGGGATTCCCACGAGCAGTACTTC; CDR3 protein: CASSGASGRDSHEQYF
clone size: -; J gene: TRBJ2-1; D gene: TRBD2; V gene: TRBV10-1; CDR3 DNA: TGCGCCAGCAGTGTGGTAGCGGGAGGTAGGAATGAGCAGTTCTTC; CDR3 protein: CASSVVAGGRNEQFF
clone size: -; J gene: TRBJ2-1; D gene: TRBD2; V gene: TRBV2; CDR3 DNA: TGTGCCAGCAGAGAGAGCGGGACTAGCGGGAGAGTGGATGAGCAGTTCTTC; CDR3 protein: CASRESGTSGRVDEQFF
clone size: -; J gene: TRBJ1-3; D gene: -; V gene: TRBV10-3; CDR3 DNA: TGTGCCATCAGTGCAGGGGACGGAAACACCATATATTTT; CDR3 protein: CAISAGDGNTIYF
clone size: -; J gene: TRBJ2-2; D gene: -; V gene: TRBV11-2; CDR3 DNA: TGTGCCAGCAGCTTAGTTAGGTCGGGATGGGACACCGGGGAGCTGTTTTTT; CDR3 protein: CASSLVRSGWDTGELFF
clone size: once; J gene: TRBJ2-1; D gene: TRBD2; V gene: TRBV19; CDR3 DNA: TGTGCCAGTAGTGGGTGGGGGACTAGTTTTTACAATGAGCAGTTCTTC; CDR3 protein: CASSGWGTSFYNEQFF
clone size: -; J gene: TRBJ1-1; D gene: -; V gene: TRBV27; CDR3 DNA: TGTGCCAGCAGTCCAGATTACCAGGGCGTAGGGACTGAAGCTTTCTTT; CDR3 protein: CASSPDYQGVGTEAFF
clone size: -; J gene: TRBJ2-2; D gene: -; V gene: TRBV30; CDR3 DNA: TGTGCCTGGAGTGTACTCCGAACCGGGGAGCTGTTTTTT; CDR3 protein: CAWSVLRTGELFF
clone size: -; J gene: TRBJ2-7; D gene: -; V gene: TRBV2; CDR3 DNA: TGTGCCAGCAGTGACTTCTACGAGCAGTACTTC; CDR3 protein: CASSDFYEQYF
clone size: -; J gene: TRBJ2-7; D gene: -; V gene: TRBV10-3; CDR3 DNA: TGTGCCATCAGTCGGGCAGCCGTCAGCGGCTCCTACGAGCAGTACTTC; CDR3 protein: CAISRAAVSGSYEQYF
clone size: -; J gene: TRBJ2-7; D gene: TRBD2; V gene: TRBV5-6; CDR3 DNA: TGTGCCAGCAGCTATTTCGGGACTAAACGTTCCTACGAGCAGTACTTC; CDR3 protein: CASSYFGTKRSYEQYF